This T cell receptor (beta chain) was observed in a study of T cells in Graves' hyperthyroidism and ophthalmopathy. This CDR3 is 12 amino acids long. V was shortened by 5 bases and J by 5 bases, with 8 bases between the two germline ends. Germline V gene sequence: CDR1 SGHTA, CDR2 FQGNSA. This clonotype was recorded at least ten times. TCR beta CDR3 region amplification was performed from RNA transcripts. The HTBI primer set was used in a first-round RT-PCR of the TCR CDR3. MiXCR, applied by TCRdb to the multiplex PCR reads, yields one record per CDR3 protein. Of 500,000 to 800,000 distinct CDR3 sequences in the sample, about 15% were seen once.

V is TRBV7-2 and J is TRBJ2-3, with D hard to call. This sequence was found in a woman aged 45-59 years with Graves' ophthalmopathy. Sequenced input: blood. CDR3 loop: CASSRLGDTQYF. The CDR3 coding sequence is TGTGCCAGCAGCCGCCTAGGAGATACGCAGTATTTT.